Presented here are 29 T cell receptor beta chains from one specimen sequenced in a study of shared clonotypes between healthy human individuals. Only CD45RO-negative cells positively selected for CCR7 counted as naive CD8 cells, so terminally differentiated effector memory CD45RA+ cells were excluded. This table comes from immunoSEQ multiplex PCR, and its TCRdb copy is limited to in-frame clones, with some not included. The table has about 2 million clones, about 95% seen once. The source material was naive CD8+ T cells sorted from blood. The receptors were sampled from a man aged 18 to 30 in good health.

V gene TRBV19 combines with J gene TRBJ2-7, with TRBD2 matching over 8 bases. Germline V CDR1 and CDR2: LNHDA, SQIVND (reference sequence). The CDR3 length is 14 residues. V lost 5 bases, J lost 4 bases, and 7 bases stayed unmatched. CDR3 nucleotides: TGTGCCAGTAGTGAAACTATAGCGGGGTACGAGCAGTACTTC. This codes for CASSETIAGYEQYF.

The chain employs TRBV7-9 and TRBJ1-1; TRBD1 matches 9 bases. J gave up 2 bases and V 5 bases, and 6 bases lay outside the gene matches. CDR1 and CDR2 (germline): SEHNR, FQNEAQ (reference sequence). CDR3 size: 15 residues. The CDR3 DNA is TGTGCCAGCAGCACGGGACAGGGTTCCAACACTGAAGCTTTCTTT. Residues: CASSTGQGSNTEAFF.

The chain recombines TRBV4-1 with TRBJ1-3; D is unclear. This CDR3 has 14 amino acids. Germline CDR1 MGHRA, CDR2 YSYEKL. Trimming left V 4 bases short and J 0 bases short, with 7 bases between. The CDR3 DNA follows: TGCGCCAGCAGCCCGGACCACTCTGGAAACACCATATATTTT. It specifies CASSPDHSGNTIYF.

The chain is built from TRBV10-3 and TRBJ2-5, with D possibly being TRBD1 or TRBD2 (6 bases each). Germline CDR1 reads ENHRY; CDR2 reads SYGVKD. The CDR3 spans 16 residues. Trimming took 2 bases from V and 5 from J, leaving 18 bases between them. The CDR3 DNA reads as TGTGCCATCAGTGAGCCGGGGGCTCTTAGGGGCGAGACCCAGTACTTC. Residues: CAISEPGALRGETQYF.

This chain uses TRBV27 with TRBJ1-2, with D possibly TRBD1 on 5 matching bases. The V end was cut by 4 bases, the J end by 4 bases, with 13 bases between. The germline CDR1 and CDR2 sequences are MNHEY and SMNVEV (reference sequence). The CDR3 consists of 14 residues. This CDR3 is CASSSPGTAYGYTF. The CDR3, as DNA: TGTGCCAGCAGTTCCCCCGGGACCGCCTATGGCTACACCTTC.

This clone has a single count. V is TRBV4-1 and J is TRBJ1-5, with a tentative D call TRBD1 (6 bases). V lost 1 base, J lost 7 bases, and 14 bases lay in between. The CDR3 is 15 residues long. The germline CDR1 and CDR2 sequences are MGHRA and YSYEKL. The CDR3 DNA reads TGCGCCAGCAGCCAAGTAGAGGGGGGCTGGCAGCCCCAGCATTTT. This sequence encodes CASSQVEGGWQPQHF.

The chain is built from TRBV5-6 and TRBJ2-7, with 11 bases that match TRBD2. Germline V gives CDR1 SGHDT, CDR2 YYEEEE. The CDR3 length is 15 residues. V dropped 0 bases and J dropped 6; count of bases not matched to a gene: 5. CDR3 DNA sequence: TGTGCCAGCAGCTTGGGACTAGCGGGATTCTCCGAGCAGTACTTC. This translates into CASSLGLAGFSEQYF.

This chain connects TRBV5-6 to TRBJ2-7, with D hard to call. V was shortened by 3 bases and J by 5 bases, with 6 bases between the two germline ends. From germline, CDR1 is SGHDT and CDR2 YYEEEE. This CDR3 has 11 amino acids. This CDR3 is CASSYGHEQYF. The CDR3 coding sequence is TGTGCCAGCAGCTACGGACACGAGCAGTACTTC. The whole variable domain, filled in from reference TRBV5-6 and TRBJ2-7, reads DAGVTQSPTHLIKTRGQQVTLRCSPKSGHDTVSWYQQALGQGPQFIFQYYEEEERQRGNFPDRFSGHQFPNYSSELNVNALLLGDSALYLCASSYGHEQYFGPGTRLTVT.

The chain carries TRBV10-3 and TRBJ1-1, with a weak D call TRBD1 (6 bases). Germline V gene lookup returns CDR1 ENHRY and CDR2 SYGVKD. The CDR3 length is 15 residues. The germline V and J ends were trimmed by 0 bases and 5 bases, with 13 bases remaining between them. The chain's CDR3 is CAISESGVGGTEAFF. As DNA, the CDR3 is TGTGCCATCAGTGAGTCAGGGGTAGGGGGGACTGAAGCTTTCTTT.

This clone is a singleton in its sample. This chain links TRBV28 with TRBJ2-7, with D possibly called TRBD1 or TRBD2 (6 bases each). The ends were cut back, 4 bases at V and 5 bases at J, with 18 bases in the middle. CDR1 and CDR2 from the germline V gene are MDHEN and SYDVKM. The CDR3 loop spans 15 amino acids. As DNA, the CDR3 is TGTGCCAGCAGTTGGGTCCCGGGGGCTGAAAACGAGCAGTACTTC. Its translation is CASSWVPGAENEQYF.

This clone has a handful of counts. The CDR3 is CATSPLAGDDTGELFF. The CDR3 DNA sequence: TGTGCCACCAGCCCACTAGCGGGAGATGACACCGGGGAGCTGTTTTTT. The gene calls are TRBV15 and TRBJ2-2; TRBD2 agrees at 11 bases. Germline CDR1 and CDR2: LNHNV and YYDKDF (reference sequence). The CDR3 length is 16 residues. The ends lost 5 bases at V and 3 bases at J; junction bases unmatched: 5.

The rearrangement joins TRBV7-9 to TRBJ2-1, with D unclear. Per the germline V gene, CDR1 is SEHNR and CDR2 is FQNEAQ (reference sequence). Trimming took off 5 bases at V and 8 bases at J, with 13 bases between the two ends. There are 13 residues in the CDR3. CDR3 nucleotide sequence: TGTGCCAGCAGCATCCCCACGATACATGAGCAGTTCTTC. As protein: CASSIPTIHEQFF.

CDR3 DNA sequence: TGTGCCAGCAGTTCAGGGGTGAGGCCAGATACGCAGTATTTT. Its protein is CASSSGVRPDTQYF. The gene calls are TRBV6-5 and TRBJ2-3; weak D call: TRBD1 (6 bases). Germline assignment: CDR1 MNHEY and CDR2 SVGAGI. This CDR3 is 14 amino acids long. Trimming took off 4 bases at V and 4 bases at J, with 12 bases between the two ends.

The gene calls are TRBV28 and TRBJ2-5, with TRBD1 as a possible D gene (5 bases). Germline CDR1 and CDR2: MDHEN and SYDVKM. This CDR3 has 13 amino acids. Trimming stripped 3 bases from V and 4 bases from J, with 9 bases between. The CDR3 protein is CASSFRGVETQYF. CDR3 coding DNA: TGTGCCAGCAGTTTTAGGGGCGTAGAGACCCAGTACTTC.

Only one count was recorded for this clone. The V and J genes are TRBV10-3 and TRBJ2-1, with D perhaps TRBD1 (6 bases). This CDR3 has 11 amino acids. V was clipped by 5 bases and J by 8 bases, with 7 bases between them. Germline CDR1 is ENHRY and CDR2 is SYGVKD. The CDR3 here is CAISPGDEQFF. The DNA of the CDR3 is TGTGCCATCAGTCCAGGGGATGAGCAGTTCTTC.

This chain links TRBV10-3 with TRBJ1-5; 10 bases are shared with TRBD1. Germline values: CDR1 ENHRY, CDR2 SYGVKD. The CDR3 sequence is 17 residues long. J was trimmed by 3 bases and V by 0 bases; bases with no gene match: 5. CDR3 sequence (DNA): TGTGCCATCAGTGAGTCAGGGACAGGGGAGGCCAATCAGCCCCAGCATTTT. This translates into CAISESGTGEANQPQHF.

The chain is built from TRBV28 and TRBJ1-1, with no clear D. V was clipped by 3 bases and J by 3 bases, with 11 bases between them. Germline V lookup: CDR1 MDHEN, CDR2 SYDVKM. CDR3 length: 14 residues. CDR3 protein: CASSFLEGHTEAFF. As DNA, the CDR3 is TGTGCCAGCAGTTTCCTCGAGGGCCACACTGAAGCTTTCTTT.

The J gene is TRBJ2-7, the V gene TRBV27; 7 nucleotides line up with TRBD1. The length of the CDR3 is 14 residues. The J segment lost 1 base and the V segment lost 5 bases, leaving 5 bases of the junction unmatched. Germline CDR1 and CDR2: MNHEY and SMNVEV (reference sequence). CDR3 nucleotide sequence: TGTGCCAGCAGTCCTGACAGGGTTTCCTACGAGCAGTACTTC. Its protein product is CASSPDRVSYEQYF.

V and J are TRBV7-9 and TRBJ2-1; 8 positions agree with TRBD1. The germline gives CDR1 SEHNR, CDR2 FQNEAQ (reference sequence). V trimming: 0 bases; J trimming: 8 bases; junction bases outside the gene matches: 12. The CDR3 runs to 17 residues. CDR3 residues: CASSLAAGQGRTDEQFF. The CDR3 DNA follows: TGTGCCAGCAGCTTAGCGGCTGGACAGGGAAGGACCGATGAGCAGTTCTTC.

The chain combines TRBV29-1 with TRBJ2-5, with no clear D. V gave up 4 bases and J gave up 0 bases, with 9 bases separating them. This CDR3 has 13 residues. Germline assignment: CDR1 SQVTM and CDR2 ANQGSEA. The CDR3 coding sequence is TGCAGCGTTGCTCCGGAGTACCAAGAGACCCAGTACTTC. Residues: CSVAPEYQETQYF.

The CDR3 protein is CATSRGAGTGFHRELFF. The CDR3, as DNA: TGTGCCACCAGCAGAGGGGCCGGGACAGGATTTCACAGGGAGCTGTTTTTT. V gene TRBV15 combines with J gene TRBJ2-2; 8 bases are shared with TRBD1. V trimming: 1 base; J trimming: 9 bases; junction bases outside the gene matches: 13. CDR1 is LNHNV and CDR2 is YYDKDF in the germline V gene (reference sequence). This CDR3 spans 17 amino acids.

On this clone itself: A junction end diverges from the germline sequence, so it may reflect a read error. The chain combines TRBV6-5 with TRBJ1-2; the D gene is possibly TRBD1 (5 bases). Germline V gives CDR1 MNHEY, CDR2 SVGAGI. The CDR3 is 16 residues long. Here the CDR3 reads CARSYATESPNYGYTF. The CDR3 nucleotides are TGTGCCCGCAGTTACGCGACAGAGTCACCTAACTATGGCTACACCTTC.

Written as DNA, the CDR3 is TGTGCCTGGACCCCCGGGACAGGGTGGTACGAGCAGTACTTC. Its translation: CAWTPGTGWYEQYF. This sequence joins TRBV30 and TRBJ2-7; 9 bases map to TRBD1. The length of the CDR3 is 14 residues. V lost 4 bases, J lost 4 bases, and 8 bases stayed unmatched. Germline CDR1 GTSNPN, CDR2 SVGIG (reference sequence).

This chain joins TRBV9 and TRBJ2-5, with D uncertain. The CDR3 loop spans 14 amino acids. CDR1 SGDLS and CDR2 YYNGEE come from the germline V gene. Trimming removed 0 bases at V and 1 base at J, with 7 bases between. The CDR3 here is CASSVDDFQETQYF. CDR3 nucleotide sequence: TGTGCCAGCAGCGTAGATGACTTCCAAGAGACCCAGTACTTC.

The CDR3 DNA reads TGTGCCAGCAGCTTAGGGGCGAGCGTATACGTCTACGAGCAGTACTTC. This gives the protein CASSLGASVYVYEQYF. The chain links TRBV7-6 to TRBJ2-7, with unresolved D. CDR3 length: 16 residues. V was clipped by 1 base and J by 3 bases, with 16 bases between them. Germline V gene sequence: CDR1 SGHVS, CDR2 FNYEAQ.

V and J are TRBV6-8 and TRBJ1-4, with D uncertain. The CDR3 is 18 amino acids. The germline CDR1 and CDR2 sequences are MNHGY and SAAAGT. The V end was cut by 4 bases, the J end by 5 bases, with 23 bases between. CDR3 sequence reads: CASSSRRHPTPANEKLFF. CDR3 sequence (DNA): TGTGCCAGCAGTTCAAGACGACATCCTACCCCAGCCAATGAAAAACTGTTTTTT.

The chain recombines TRBV7-9 with TRBJ2-2, with a tentative D call TRBD2 (5 bases). The CDR3 is 15 amino acids. The V end lost 5 bases, the J end lost 4 bases, and 14 bases lay between the germline ends. Germline V gene lookup returns CDR1 SEHNR and CDR2 FQNEAQ (reference sequence). CDR3 sequence (DNA): TGTGCCAGCAGCCCGGACTCGTGGGGCACCGGGGAGCTGTTTTTT. Protein sequence: CASSPDSWGTGELFF.

The chain joins TRBV27 to TRBJ2-2; TRBD2 matches 8 bases. The CDR3 length is 14 residues. The germline gives CDR1 MNHEY, CDR2 SMNVEV (reference sequence). The V gene end was trimmed by 6 bases and the J gene end by 7 bases; junction bases not matched to a gene: 7. The CDR3 DNA reads as TGTGCCAGCAGCCTGGCCGGGGGGGACGGGGAGCTGTTTTTT. It specifies CASSLAGGDGELFF.

The chain carries TRBV6-6 and TRBJ2-7; unclear D gene. The CDR3 is made up of 9 amino acids. V was cut by 11 bases and J by 3 bases, with 5 bases left in between. Germline loops: CDR1 MNHNY, CDR2 SVGAGI (reference sequence). The CDR3 protein is CAVGYEQYF. CDR3 nucleotide sequence: TGTGCCGTAGGCTACGAGCAGTACTTC.